One and the same sample provided the 26 T cell receptor beta chains below, sequenced in a study of CD8+CD57+ T cells in acquired aplastic anemia (dated by TCRdb to the late 2010s). Instrument on record: Illumina HiSeq 2000. TCR beta VDJ combination and CDR3 sequence profiling used genomic DNA as the template. Using fastp trimming at Q25 and MiXCR clonotype assembly, TCRdb reanalyzed the public sequencing data and kept in-frame beta chains. For every CDR3 protein sequence, its rows merge into one entry that carries the most common genes and DNA. The table for this sample lists approximately 160,000 distinct CDR3 sequences; approximately 44% of them were counted only once. About 1.1% of the sample belongs to the ten largest clones. The sample taken for sequencing was sorted CD4+, CD8+, or CD8+CD57+ T cells (not recorded which) from PBMCs. Receptor source: a human donor in good health.

V is TRBV29-1 and J is TRBJ1-4; D perhaps matches TRBD1 (5 bases). The CDR3 spans 14 residues. Trimming cost V 2 bases and J 7 bases, with 14 bases left between them. Germline V gene lookup returns CDR1 SQVTM and CDR2 ANQGSEA. The CDR3 region has the DNA TGCAGCGTTGAACGGGACCCAGGACGTGAAAAACTGTTTTTT. Residues: CSVERDPGREKLFF.

The chain carries TRBV10-1 and TRBJ2-3; no clear D. Trimming removed 0 bases from V and 2 bases from J, with 6 bases in between. The CDR3 totals 14 residues. CDR1 WNHNN and CDR2 SYGVQD come from the germline V gene (reference sequence). The CDR3 DNA follows: TGCGCCAGCAGTGAGTCGAGGACCACAGATACGCAGTATTTT. Translation gives CASSESRTTDTQYF.

The chain combines TRBV27 with TRBJ2-1, with no clear D. Trimming left V 4 bases short and J 7 bases short, with 14 bases between. The V gene's germline CDR1 is MNHEY and CDR2 SMNVEV (reference sequence). CDR3 length equals 14 residues. This CDR3 reads CASSSQAKKNEQFF. For the CDR3, the DNA is TGTGCCAGCAGTTCACAAGCAAAGAAAAATGAGCAGTTCTTC.

CDR3 DNA sequence: TGCAGTGCTGAGACCTTAGACGGACTGAACACTGAAGCTTTCTTT. Amino acid sequence: CSAETLDGLNTEAFF. The chain joins TRBV20-1 to TRBJ1-1; unclear D gene. CDR1 and CDR2 (germline): DFQATT, SNEGSKA (reference sequence). The CDR3 consists of 15 residues. Trimming removed 5 bases from V and 0 bases from J, with 16 bases in between.

This chain uses TRBV12-3 or TRBV12-4 with TRBJ2-7, with 7 bases matching TRBD1. CDR3 length: 15 amino acids. J gave up 3 bases and V 3 bases, and 8 bases lay outside the gene matches. The CDR3 protein is CASSFRGQASYEQYF. The DNA of the CDR3 is TGTGCCAGCAGTTTCCGCGGACAGGCGAGCTACGAGCAGTACTTC.

To note about this clonotype: Compared with germline, one end of the junction differs, possibly owing to a read error. The chain links TRBV6-5 to TRBJ2-1; 9 nucleotides line up with TRBD1. Germline assignment: CDR1 MNHEY and CDR2 SVGAGI. The CDR3 runs 15 residues. The CDR3 spells CAGSYGDRVYNEQFF. CDR3 DNA: TGTGCCGGCAGTTACGGGGACAGGGTATACAATGAGCAGTTCTTC.

This clonotype has ten or more counts. The chain is built from TRBV9 and TRBJ2-4; 9 bases align to TRBD2. V trimming: 2 bases; J trimming: 6 bases; junction bases outside the gene matches: 9. This CDR3 comprises 16 residues. Germline V gene lookup returns CDR1 SGDLS and CDR2 YYNGEE. For the CDR3, the DNA is TGTGCCAGCAGCGTCGGCGGGAGGGCCTGGGGAAACATTCAGTACTTC. This translates into CASSVGGRAWGNIQYF.

In its sample, this clonotype was seen a few times. CDR3 sequence (DNA): TGTGCCAGCAGCTTATTCGGGCATGAGCAGTTCTTC. This encodes CASSLFGHEQFF. The J gene is TRBJ2-1, the V gene TRBV7-2; D is ambiguous. The CDR3 consists of 12 residues. Trimming took 2 bases from V and 8 from J, leaving 7 bases between them. Germline values: CDR1 SGHTA, CDR2 FQGNSA.

This clonotype was seen repeatedly, ten times or more. The chain uses TRBV20-1 and TRBJ2-2; 8 positions agree with TRBD2. V shed 3 bases, J shed 5 bases, and the junction held 5 bases outside the gene matches. The CDR3 has 14 amino acids. Germline V lookup: CDR1 DFQATT, CDR2 SNEGSKA (reference sequence). CDR3 loop: CSASGSSGTGELFF. CDR3 bases: TGCAGTGCTAGTGGATCTAGCGGGACCGGGGAGCTGTTTTTT.

This clonotype was seen ten or more times. The CDR3 spells CSARPVLDEQFF. CDR3 nucleotides: TGCAGTGCTAGACCCGTTCTGGATGAGCAGTTCTTC. The genes are TRBV20-1 and TRBJ2-1; no clear D. The CDR3 has 12 amino acids. The germline V gene has CDR1 DFQATT and CDR2 SNEGSKA (reference sequence). The V gene lost 2 bases and the J gene lost 8 bases, with 10 bases spanning the gap.

This chain uses TRBV29-1 with TRBJ2-7; 8 bases fit TRBD1. Germline CDR1 is SQVTM and CDR2 is ANQGSEA. This CDR3 region has 13 residues. J lost 4 bases, V lost 6 bases, and 8 bases had no gene match. The CDR3 spells CSVNGQGTYEQYF. As DNA, the CDR3 is TGCAGCGTCAATGGACAGGGTACTTACGAGCAGTACTTC.

This clonotype was recorded at least ten times. The chain is built from TRBV10-1 and TRBJ2-7; 8 bases align to TRBD2. CDR3 length equals 18 residues. The ends lost 3 bases at V and 1 base at J; junction bases unmatched: 14. CDR1 is WNHNN, CDR2 SYGVQD, per germline (reference sequence). The DNA of the CDR3 is TGCGCCAGCAGTGAATCTCGGCTGGTGAGCGGGGGATCCTACGAGCAGTACTTC. Residues: CASSESRLVSGGSYEQYF.

V and J are TRBV20-1 and TRBJ2-1; tentatively, D is TRBD1 (6 bases). CDR1 is DFQATT, CDR2 SNEGSKA, per germline (reference sequence). This CDR3 is built from 17 residues. V lost 0 bases to trimming and J lost 4 bases, with 19 bases between them. CDR3 sequence: CSARDHRGQLGYNEQFF. The CDR3 DNA follows: TGCAGTGCTAGAGATCATAGGGGACAACTGGGGTACAATGAGCAGTTCTTC.

V is TRBV6-1 and J is TRBJ1-5; 7 bases are shared with TRBD1. The junction had 8 bases not matched to a gene; V was cut back by 7 bases and J by 5 bases. Germline values: CDR1 MNHNS, CDR2 SASEGT. The CDR3 length is 14 residues. The CDR3 is CASIKGDSYQPQHF. The CDR3, as DNA: TGTGCCAGCATCAAAGGGGACAGTTATCAGCCCCAGCATTTT.

The chain employs TRBV5-4 and TRBJ2-7; 10 bases are shared with TRBD1. This CDR3 has 14 amino acids. Germline V CDR1 and CDR2: SGHNT, YYREEE (reference sequence). Trimming removed 8 bases from V and 3 bases from J; junction bases left unmatched: 8. CDR3 amino acids: CASGAGTGDYEQYF. The CDR3 coding sequence is TGTGCCAGTGGGGCCGGGACAGGGGACTACGAGCAGTACTTC.

In its sample, this clonotype was seen once. This may arise from a read error, as a much more abundant clone is one base away. This chain joins TRBV9 and TRBJ1-2; 8 bases agree with TRBD1. In germline, CDR1 is SGDLS, CDR2 YYNGEE. The V segment lost 3 bases and the J segment 7 bases; nucleotides outside the gene matches: 11. The CDR3 sequence is 15 residues long. The CDR3 loop is CASSAGQGPPLGYTF. The CDR3 DNA reads as TGTGCCAGCAGCGCCGGACAGGGTCCACCTCTTGGCTACACCTTC.

This clonotype was counted a few times. The chain links TRBV6-2 or TRBV6-3 to TRBJ1-1; D remains ambiguous. Germline V lookup: CDR1 MNHEY, CDR2 SVGEGT. V was trimmed by 7 bases and J by 5 bases, leaving 14 bases between them. The CDR3 consists of 13 residues. The CDR3 bases are TGTGCCAGCACCTCCCCCACGAGTACTGAAGCTTTCTTT. This translates into CASTSPTSTEAFF.

This clonotype was seen many times. The rearrangement links TRBV7-8 to TRBJ2-5, with TRBD2 matching 7 bases. From germline, CDR1 is SGHVS and CDR2 FQNEAQ. The CDR3 extends over 13 amino acids. J gave up 8 bases and V 2 bases, and 5 bases lay outside the gene matches. CDR3 region: CASSLIGGSTQYF. The CDR3 bases are TGTGCCAGCAGCTTAATCGGCGGGAGCACCCAGTACTTC.

In this sample, this clonotype turned up many times. The rearrangement uses TRBV20-1 and TRBJ2-3; D is possibly TRBD2 (6 bases). CDR3 length: 14 amino acids. Looked up from germline, CDR1 is DFQATT and CDR2 is SNEGSKA (reference sequence). V lost 2 bases and J lost 3, with 12 bases in between. The CDR3 spells CSARRGGSTDTQYF. The CDR3 region has the DNA TGCAGTGCTAGAAGGGGAGGCTCTACAGATACGCAGTATTTT.

This clonotype was seen many times. The V call is TRBV7-8, the J call TRBJ2-3, with TRBD1 identical over 7 bases. After removal of 5 bases from V and 2 bases from J, the junction contained 7 bases not matched to a gene. The CDR3 runs to 15 residues. CDR1 is SGHVS, CDR2 FQNEAQ, per germline. CDR3 DNA sequence: TGTGCCAGCAGCCGAGACAGGGTTGACACAGATACGCAGTATTTT. It yields the protein CASSRDRVDTDTQYF. The complete variable domain, with remaining parts taken from reference TRBV7-8 and TRBJ2-3, reads GAGVSQSPRYKVAKRGQDVALRCDPISGHVSLFWYQQALGQGPEFLTYFQNEAQLDKSGLPSDRFFAERPEGSVSTLKIQRTQQEDSAVYLCASSRDRVDTDTQYFGPGTRLTVL.

This clonotype showed up many times. The genes are TRBV19 and TRBJ1-2, with a tentative D call TRBD1 (5 bases). V dropped 9 bases and J dropped 0 bases, with 14 bases sitting between them. This CDR3 is 14 amino acids long. Germline CDR1 reads LNHDA; CDR2 reads SQIVND (reference sequence). Written as DNA, the CDR3 is TGTGCCAGCAGGGCAGGGATAGCTAACTATGGCTACACCTTC. Its translation is CASRAGIANYGYTF.

This clonotype was picked up many times. The chain has TRBV7-6 and TRBJ2-5; a weak D match, TRBD1 (5 bases). Germline loops: CDR1 SGHVS, CDR2 FNYEAQ. The ends were cut back, 1 base at V and 2 bases at J, with 11 bases in the middle. The length of the CDR3 is 15 residues. This CDR3 is CASSLVLDIQETQYF. The CDR3 DNA reads TGTGCCAGCAGCTTAGTATTGGACATACAAGAGACCCAGTACTTC.

The chain joins TRBV28 to TRBJ2-7; 11 bases map to TRBD1. This CDR3 is 15 amino acids long. Trimming removed 3 bases from V and 4 bases from J; junction bases left unmatched: 5. Germline V CDR1 and CDR2: MDHEN, SYDVKM. CDR3 bases: TGTGCCAGCAGTTTGGGGGACAGGGGGACGTACGAGCAGTACTTC. It codes for CASSLGDRGTYEQYF.

This clonotype was picked up many times. The chain is built from TRBV7-9 and TRBJ1-1; the match to TRBD1 covers 11 bases. The germline CDR1 and CDR2 sequences are SEHNR and FQNEAQ (reference sequence). This CDR3 has 16 residues. The J segment lost 4 bases and the V segment lost 5 bases, leaving 9 bases of the junction unmatched. The CDR3 spells CASSPNPGTGGTEAFF. The CDR3 coding sequence is TGTGCCAGCAGCCCCAACCCTGGGACAGGGGGCACTGAAGCTTTCTTT.

This clonotype was observed a handful of times. This rearrangement joins TRBV2 to TRBJ2-7; 11 bases align to TRBD2. The germline CDR1 and CDR2 sequences are SNHLY and FYNNEI. The CDR3 contains 15 residues. Trimming at V came to 8 bases and at J to 2 bases, leaving 8 bases not matched to a gene. CDR3: CASGGLAGSPYEQYF. The DNA for the CDR3 is TGTGCCAGCGGAGGACTAGCGGGTTCCCCCTACGAGCAGTACTTC.

Ten or more counts support this clonotype. This chain joins TRBV6-1 and TRBJ1-6, with 7 bases lining up with TRBD1. The CDR3 loop spans 15 amino acids. From germline, CDR1 is MNHNS and CDR2 SASEGT. V shed 6 bases, J shed 1 base, and the junction held 3 bases outside the gene matches. This chain's CDR3 is CASRPGQSYNSPLHF. Here the CDR3 DNA reads TGTGCCAGCAGGCCGGGACAGTCCTATAATTCACCCCTCCACTTT.